The 6 T cell receptor beta chains below were found in one sample sequenced in a study of blood T cells in healthy people across ages. A J-beta primer mix and a sample-barcoded 5' primer were used in a second PCR of roughly 7 to 12 cycles. From the 5' RACE reads, TCRdb called clonotypes with MiXCR, one entry per CDR3 protein. The table shows roughly 1,800,000 distinct CDR3 sequences, with 49% occurring only once. What was sequenced was blood. The receptors come from a woman aged 40 to 50 in good health.

The V gene is TRBV3-1, the J gene TRBJ2-7; possible D gene TRBD1, 6 bases. The CDR3 sequence is 15 residues long. CDR1 LGHDT and CDR2 YNNKEL come from the germline V gene (reference sequence). The V end was cut by 2 bases, the J end by 4 bases, with 15 bases between. The DNA of the CDR3 is TGTGCCAGCAGCCAAATCAGGACAGAGTTTTACGAGCAGTACTTC. This codes for CASSQIRTEFYEQYF.

The rearrangement uses TRBV20-1 and TRBJ2-5; 11 positions agree with TRBD2. CDR1 and CDR2 (germline): DFQATT, SNEGSKA (reference sequence). CDR3 length: 15 residues. The trim removed 3 bases at V and 11 bases at J, leaving 14 bases unmatched. CDR3 loop: CSARSSGGKQEIQYF. CDR3 nucleotides: TGCAGTGCTAGGTCTAGCGGGGGGAAACAAGAGATTCAGTACTTC.

The chain recombines TRBV13 with TRBJ2-7; tentative D call: TRBD1 (5 bases). CDR1 PRHDT and CDR2 FYEKMQ come from the germline V gene (reference sequence). This CDR3 is 14 amino acids long. The V gene lost 4 bases and the J gene lost 7 bases, with 17 bases spanning the gap. The CDR3 DNA sequence: TGTGCCAGCAGCTCCGCAGGGCTCACTGGAGAGCAGTACTTC. Translated: CASSSAGLTGEQYF.

The V gene is TRBV5-1, the J gene TRBJ2-5; D possibly matches TRBD1 or TRBD2 (5 bases each). The germline V and J ends were trimmed by 0 bases and 2 bases, with 11 bases remaining between them. Per germline, CDR1 SGHRS and CDR2 YFSETQ. This CDR3 has 15 residues. CDR3 protein: CASSLGQRTQETQYF. The CDR3 DNA is TGCGCCAGCAGCTTGGGACAGAGGACTCAAGAGACCCAGTACTTC.

The chain combines TRBV20-1 with TRBJ1-4; no clear D. This CDR3 contains 13 residues. Germline V gene lookup returns CDR1 DFQATT and CDR2 SNEGSKA (reference sequence). Trimming pared 2 bases from V and 5 bases from J, leaving 9 bases between. Here the CDR3 DNA reads TGCAGTGCTAGAAACACGCTAAATGAAAAACTGTTTTTT. Its translation: CSARNTLNEKLFF.

This rearrangement joins TRBV7-8 to TRBJ2-1; TRBD2 aligns across 12 bases. The CDR3 is 17 residues long. J was trimmed by 6 bases and V by 5 bases; bases with no gene match: 11. CDR1 is SGHVS and CDR2 is FQNEAQ in the germline V gene. CDR3 DNA: TGTGCCAGCAGCGATTCTAGCGGGGGGGCTTCAGGCAATGAGCAGTTCTTC. Residues: CASSDSSGGASGNEQFF.